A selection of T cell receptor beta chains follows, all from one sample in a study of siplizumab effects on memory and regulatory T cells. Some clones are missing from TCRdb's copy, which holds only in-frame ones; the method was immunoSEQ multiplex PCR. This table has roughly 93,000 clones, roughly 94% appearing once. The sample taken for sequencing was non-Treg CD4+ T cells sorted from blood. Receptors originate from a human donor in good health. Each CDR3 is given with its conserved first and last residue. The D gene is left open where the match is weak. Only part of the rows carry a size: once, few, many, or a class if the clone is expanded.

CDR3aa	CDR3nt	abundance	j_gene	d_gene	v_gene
CATSRIQGGETQYF	TGTGCCACCAGCAGGATACAGGGCGGGGAGACCCAGTACTTC	NA	TRBJ2-5	NA	TRBV15
CASIPGRDNSPLHF	TGTGCCAGCATCCCCGGACGGGATAATTCACCCCTCCACTTT	NA	TRBJ1-6	NA	TRBV2
CASRQVQETQYF	TGTGCCAGCAGACAGGTCCAAGAGACCCAGTACTTC	NA	TRBJ2-5	NA	TRBV28
CASRGQPSYEQYF	TGTGCCAGTCGGGGCCAGCCTTCCTACGAGCAGTACTTC	NA	TRBJ2-7	NA	TRBV28
CASSLQYTDEQFF	TGTGCCAGCAGCTTGCAGTATACCGATGAGCAGTTCTTC	NA	TRBJ2-1	NA	TRBV7-7
CASGRGLRRNTEAFF	TGTGCCAGCGGGAGGGGGCTCCGAAGGAACACTGAAGCTTTCTTT	NA	TRBJ1-1	TRBD1	TRBV5-6
CASSKEYTIYF	TGTGCCAGCAGCAAAGAATACACCATATATTTT	NA	TRBJ1-3	NA	TRBV7-9
CASSQDRDPTEAFF	TGTGCCAGCAGCCAAGACAGGGACCCCACTGAAGCTTTCTTT	NA	TRBJ1-1	TRBD1	TRBV11-1
CASTRDRSTDTQYF	TGTGCCAGCACACGAGACAGGAGCACAGATACGCAGTATTTT	NA	TRBJ2-3	NA	TRBV6-1
CASSYAMETQYF	TGTGCCAGCAGTTACGCCATGGAGACCCAGTACTTC	NA	TRBJ2-5	NA	TRBV6-6
CASSPTGSGNYEQYF	TGCGCCAGCAGCCCGACTGGTAGCGGGAACTACGAGCAGTACTTC	few	TRBJ2-7	TRBD2	TRBV5-1
CASSATKNTEAFF	TGTGCCAGCAGTGCTACTAAGAACACTGAAGCTTTCTTT	once	TRBJ1-1	NA	TRBV6-4
CASSYHREGTEAFF	TGTGCCAGCAGTTACCACAGGGAGGGCACTGAAGCTTTCTTT	NA	TRBJ1-1	NA	TRBV27
CASSESVLPSGTDTQYF	TGCGCCAGCAGTGAGTCCGTACTCCCATCGGGCACAGATACGCAGTATTTT	NA	TRBJ2-3	NA	TRBV10-1
CASSTRGIYTGELFF	TGTGCCAGTAGTACTAGGGGGATATACACCGGGGAGCTGTTTTTT	NA	TRBJ2-2	NA	TRBV19
CAISIQHVDSPLHF	TGTGCCATTTCGATTCAGCATGTGGATTCACCCCTCCACTTT	NA	TRBJ1-6	NA	TRBV6-1
CASSPPSGMRRAFF	TGTGCCAGCTCACCACCCTCGGGAATGCGGCGAGCTTTCTTT	NA	TRBJ1-1	NA	TRBV18
CASEGGAEYGYTF	TGTGCCAGCGAGGGAGGGGCCGAGTATGGCTACACCTTC	few	TRBJ1-2	NA	TRBV28
CASSVAPSGRQADTQYF	TGTGCCAGCAGCGTAGCTCCTAGCGGGAGGCAGGCAGATACGCAGTATTTT	NA	TRBJ2-3	TRBD2	TRBV9
CASILSNGQKLFF	TGCGCCAGCATTCTCTCCAACGGACAAAAACTGTTTTTT	NA	TRBJ1-4	NA	TRBV5-1
CASSLWSSSYNEQFF	TGTGCCAGCAGTTTATGGTCGAGCTCCTACAATGAGCAGTTCTTC	NA	TRBJ2-1	NA	TRBV28
CATSRGGTGNTIYF	TGTGCCACCAGCAGAGGGGGAACTGGAAACACCATATATTTT	NA	TRBJ1-3	NA	TRBV15
CASRLGTALNTEAFF	TGCGCCAGCAGACTAGGGACGGCTTTGAACACTGAAGCTTTCTTT	NA	TRBJ1-1	NA	TRBV5-1
CATQGGTGVSPLHF	TGTGCCACCCAAGGGGGGACAGGGGTATCACCCCTCCACTTT	NA	TRBJ1-6	TRBD1	TRBV30
CASKATSEAYNEQFF	TGTGCCAGCAAGGCTACTAGCGAGGCCTACAATGAGCAGTTCTTC	NA	TRBJ2-1	TRBD2	TRBV7-3
CASSELSLGDPKITDTQYF	TGTGCCAGCAGTGAATTGAGTTTGGGAGATCCAAAAATCACAGATACGCAGTATTTT	NA	TRBJ2-3	NA	TRBV2